The 17 T cell receptor beta chains reported below all come from one sample, sequenced in a study of OX40 agonist ivuxolimab in advanced cancers. The table came from immunoSEQ multiplex PCR; TCRdb's copy has only in-frame clones and leaves some out. The table has nearly 45,000 clones, roughly 80% seen once; the top ten hold about 15%. Here the sequenced sample was CD4+ or CD8+ T cells sorted from blood, taken in a trial of the OX40 agonist ivuxolimab. These receptors all come from an adult with an advanced solid tumor such as melanoma, head and neck, liver or kidney cancer.

J is TRBJ2-1 and V is TRBV12-2; the table's D gene call, TRBD2, was not cross checked with the DNA. TRBV12-2 is a pseudogene segment. The CDR3 spans 18 residues. CDR3 nucleotide sequence: TGTGCAAGTCGCTTAGTATATCTAGCGGGGACTTCCTACAATGAGCAGTTCTTC. It encodes CASRLVYLAGTSYNEQFF.

This chain joins TRBV4-2 and TRBJ1-4, with D maybe TRBD1 (5 bases). Germline-derived CDR1 and CDR2 are LGHNA and YNFKEQ. This CDR3 contains 14 residues. V was pared by 0 bases and J by 7 bases, with 9 bases between. The CDR3 DNA reads as TGTGCCAGCAGCCAAGAAGGGGTAGGTGAAAAACTGTTTTTT. This translates into CASSQEGVGEKLFF.

The chain has TRBV25-1 and TRBJ2-3; the D call may be TRBD1 or TRBD2 (6 bases each). This CDR3 has 14 amino acids. Deletions cut 3 bases from V and 5 bases from J, with 12 bases between. Germline V gene lookup returns CDR1 MGHDK and CDR2 SYGVNS. In DNA form, the CDR3 reads TGTGCCAGCAGTGATGGTGGGGGGCAAGATACGCAGTATTTT. Its translation is CASSDGGGQDTQYF.

This chain uses TRBV21-1 with TRBJ1-2. TRBV21-1 is annotated as a pseudogene. This CDR3 contains 14 residues. This chain's CDR3 is CASSKVSANYGYTF. The CDR3 bases are TGTGCCAGCAGCAAAGTTTCCGCTAACTATGGCTACACCTTC.

The chain employs TRBV25-1 and TRBJ2-3; TRBD2 is a possible D gene (6 bases). Germline CDR1 reads MGHDK; CDR2 reads SYGVNS. The CDR3 sequence is 17 residues long. Trimming left V 4 bases short and J 4 bases short, with 21 bases between. The CDR3 loop is CASSAGTATRKADTQYF. Written as DNA, the CDR3 is TGTGCCAGCAGTGCTGGTACGGCGACTAGAAAGGCAGATACGCAGTATTTT.

This clone was seen just once. V and J are TRBV19 and TRBJ2-5, with D perhaps matching TRBD2 (5 bases). V gave up 5 bases and J gave up 2 bases, with 21 bases separating them. The germline gives CDR1 LNHDA, CDR2 SQIVND (reference sequence). This CDR3 comprises 17 residues. The CDR3 region has the DNA TGTGCCAGTAGTCTCCTCGCCACTAGACGAACACAAGAGACCCAGTACTTC. Encoded protein: CASSLLATRRTQETQYF.

The rearrangement joins TRBV6-6 to TRBJ2-1; D unresolved. The length of the CDR3 is 15 residues. Trimming shortened V by 2 bases and J by 0 bases, and 8 bases separated the two germline ends. The germline gives CDR1 MNHNY, CDR2 SVGAGI (reference sequence). CDR3 sequence (DNA): TGTGCCAGCAGTTACACTCCAAGCTCCTACAATGAGCAGTTCTTC. Encoded protein: CASSYTPSSYNEQFF.

V gene TRBV7-9 combines with J gene TRBJ2-7, with a weak D call TRBD2 (6 bases). Trimming removed 3 bases at V and 4 bases at J, with 19 bases between. Germline CDR1 is SEHNR and CDR2 is FQNEAQ (reference sequence). The CDR3 length is 16 residues. The CDR3 reads CASSLGRGQGWYEQYF. Here the CDR3 DNA reads TGTGCCAGCAGCTTGGGGCGGGGCCAAGGGTGGTACGAGCAGTACTTC.

The gene calls are TRBV7-9 and TRBJ2-5, with TRBD1 identical over 7 bases. CDR3 size: 14 residues. CDR1 is SEHNR and CDR2 is FQNEAQ in the germline V gene (reference sequence). Trimming at V came to 2 bases and at J to 2 bases, leaving 2 bases not matched to a gene. The CDR3 loop is CASSLPGQQETQYF. Written as DNA, the CDR3 is TGTGCCAGCAGCTTACCGGGACAGCAAGAGACCCAGTACTTC.

The gene calls are TRBV7-7 and TRBJ2-3; 7 bases are shared with TRBD1. Germline V gene sequence: CDR1 SSHAT, CDR2 FNYEAQ (reference sequence). CDR3 size: 13 residues. V lost 5 bases to trimming and J lost 6 bases; unmatched junction nucleotides: 5. This CDR3 is CASSTVTGDTQYF. In DNA form, the CDR3 reads TGTGCCAGCAGCACCGTGACAGGGGATACGCAGTATTTT.

The chain carries TRBV2 and TRBJ1-2, with 7 bases aligning to TRBD1. Germline trimming cut 7 bases from V and 6 bases from J; bases unmatched to any gene: 5. CDR1 is SNHLY and CDR2 is FYNNEI in the germline V gene. The CDR3 covers 12 residues. The CDR3 nucleotides are TGTGCCAGCATACCAACAGGGGATGGCTACACCTTC. Translating gives CASIPTGDGYTF.

Concerning this clone itself: This specimen includes other DNA sequences encoding the same CDR3. The chain combines TRBV30 with TRBJ2-7, with a possible D match to TRBD1 (6 bases). CDR3 length: 13 residues. Germline V gene data show CDR1 as GTSNPN and CDR2 as SVGIG (reference sequence). With 0 bases removed from V and 3 bases from J, the gap between germline ends came to 9 bases. CDR3 protein: CAWSVGQFYEQYF. CDR3 bases: TGTGCCTGGAGTGTCGGACAGTTCTACGAGCAGTACTTC. The complete variable domain, with remaining parts taken from reference TRBV30 and TRBJ2-7, reads SQTIHQWPATLVQPVGSPLSLECTVEGTSNPNLYWYRQAAGRGLQLLFYSVGIGQISSEVPQNLSASRPQDRQFILSSKKLLLSDSGFYLCAWSVGQFYEQYFGPGTRLTVT.

This chain uses TRBV6-1 with TRBJ1-6; maybe TRBD1 (5 bases). Germline CDR1 reads MNHNS; CDR2 reads SASEGT. The CDR3 has 14 residues. Trimming removed 4 bases from V and 5 bases from J, with 9 bases in between. The CDR3 spells CASSGGGDNSPLHF. The CDR3 DNA follows: TGTGCCAGCAGTGGCGGGGGGGATAATTCACCCCTCCACTTT.

The V and J genes are TRBV6-5 and TRBJ1-1; D not certain. CDR3 length: 13 amino acids. V dropped 6 bases and J dropped 10 bases, with 18 bases sitting between them. Germline V lookup: CDR1 MNHEY, CDR2 SVGAGI. CDR3 region: CASSHRAGDSAFF. CDR3 DNA: TGTGCCAGCAGCCATCGGGCCGGGGATTCAGCTTTCTTT.

The V call is TRBV6-5, the J call TRBJ2-2; no clear D gene. Germline lookup yields CDR1 MNHEY and CDR2 SVGAGI. The V gene lost 2 bases and the J gene lost 5 bases, with 12 bases spanning the gap. CDR3 length: 15 amino acids. This CDR3 is CASSYGDLGTGELFF. CDR3 coding DNA: TGTGCCAGCAGTTACGGAGACCTGGGGACCGGGGAGCTGTTTTTT.

The rearrangement uses TRBV30 and TRBJ2-7, with TRBD1 matching 8 bases. Germline V gene sequence: CDR1 GTSNPN, CDR2 SVGIG (reference sequence). The junction had 8 bases not matched to a gene; V was cut back by 3 bases and J by 7 bases. This CDR3 region has 13 residues. This chain's CDR3 is CAWSATGGWEQYF. In DNA, the CDR3 is TGTGCCTGGAGCGCAACAGGGGGGTGGGAGCAGTACTTC.

The chain combines TRBV4-2 with TRBJ2-7; 7 bases map to TRBD2. This CDR3 contains 15 residues. CDR1 is LGHNA, CDR2 YNFKEQ, per germline. Germline trimming cut 4 bases from V and 1 base from J; bases unmatched to any gene: 7. CDR3 region: CASSPRRGGSYEQYF. The CDR3 bases are TGTGCCAGCAGCCCTCGACGGGGAGGGTCCTACGAGCAGTACTTC.